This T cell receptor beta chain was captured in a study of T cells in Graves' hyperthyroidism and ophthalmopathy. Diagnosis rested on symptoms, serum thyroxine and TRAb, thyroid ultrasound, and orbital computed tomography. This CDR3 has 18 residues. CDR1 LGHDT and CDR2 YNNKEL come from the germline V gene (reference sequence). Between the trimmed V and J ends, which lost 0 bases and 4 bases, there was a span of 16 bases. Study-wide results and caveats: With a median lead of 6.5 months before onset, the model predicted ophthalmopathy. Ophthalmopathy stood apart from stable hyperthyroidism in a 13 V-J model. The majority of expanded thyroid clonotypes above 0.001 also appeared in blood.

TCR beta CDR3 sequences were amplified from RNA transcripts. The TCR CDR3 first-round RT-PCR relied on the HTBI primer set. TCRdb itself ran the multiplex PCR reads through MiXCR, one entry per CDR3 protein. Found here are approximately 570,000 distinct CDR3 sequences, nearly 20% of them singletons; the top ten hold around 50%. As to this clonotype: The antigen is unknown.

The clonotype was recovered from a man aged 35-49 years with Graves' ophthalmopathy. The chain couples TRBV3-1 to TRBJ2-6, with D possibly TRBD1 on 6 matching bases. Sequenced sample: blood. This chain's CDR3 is CASSQDPDRPRGANVLTF. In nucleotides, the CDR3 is TGTGCCAGCAGCCAAGACCCGGACAGACCAAGAGGGGCCAACGTCCTGACTTTC.